These 20 T cell receptor beta chains came from one sample sequenced in a study of T cell changes during pregnancy in multiple sclerosis. The table came from immunoSEQ multiplex PCR; TCRdb's copy has only in-frame clones and leaves some out. The table has under 95,000 clones, more than 90% seen once. Specimen: peripheral blood, collected in the second trimester of pregnancy. Receptors were obtained from a female donor with multiple sclerosis, enrolled in a pregnancy study.

This CDR3 is CASNINQGTGFNEQFF. CDR3 DNA sequence: TGTGCCAGCAATATAAATCAGGGCACCGGGTTCAATGAGCAGTTCTTC. The chain couples TRBV2 to TRBJ2-1, with TRBD1 as a possible D gene (5 bases). CDR1 and CDR2 from the germline V gene are SNHLY and FYNNEI. This CDR3 spans 16 amino acids. V was pared by 7 bases and J by 6 bases, with 22 bases between.

J is TRBJ1-5 and V is TRBV10-3, with a possible D match to TRBD1 (5 bases). V lost 3 bases and J lost 4, with 10 bases in between. The germline V gene has CDR1 ENHRY and CDR2 SYGVKD. The CDR3 sequence is 14 residues long. CDR3 DNA sequence: TGTGCCATCAGTGACAGGGTGGAGAATCAGCCCCAGCATTTT. This translates into CAISDRVENQPQHF.

V usage is TRBV27 and J usage is TRBJ2-2, with a tentative D call TRBD1 (5 bases). This CDR3 is 14 amino acids long. Per germline, CDR1 MNHEY and CDR2 SMNVEV (reference sequence). CDR3 region: CPPSTGHRTGELFF. CDR3 nucleotides: TGTCCCCCTTCCACCGGACACCGCACCGGGGAGCTGTTTTTT.

The chain carries TRBV11-2 and TRBJ2-3; D is uncertain. CDR3 length: 15 residues. The V end lost 3 bases, the J end lost 1 base, and 11 bases lay between the germline ends. Looked up from germline, CDR1 is SGHAT and CDR2 is FQNNGV. The CDR3 coding sequence is TGTGCCAGCAGCTTTAGTGGTTACGGCACAGATACGCAGTATTTT. Protein sequence: CASSFSGYGTDTQYF. The full variable domain, completed using reference TRBV11-2 and TRBJ2-3, is EAGVAQSPRYKIIEKRQSVAFWCNPISGHATLYWYQQILGQGPKLLIQFQNNGVVDDSQLPKDRFSAERLKGVDSTLKIQPAKLEDSAVYLCASSFSGYGTDTQYFGPGTRLTVL.

This clone appeared once. The chain links TRBV4-1 to TRBJ1-1, with a weak D call TRBD1 (5 bases). Germline lookup yields CDR1 MGHRA and CDR2 YSYEKL. Trimming shortened V by 4 bases and J by 0 bases, and 12 bases separated the two germline ends. The CDR3 contains 15 residues. For the CDR3, the DNA is TGCGCCAGCAGCCGATTCGACAGCATGAACACTGAAGCTTTCTTT. Translation: CASSRFDSMNTEAFF.

The chain links TRBV6-1 to TRBJ2-1; perhaps TRBD2 as D (5 bases). Looked up from germline, CDR1 is MNHNS and CDR2 is SASEGT. The CDR3 runs to 13 residues. V lost 4 bases, J lost 5 bases, and 9 bases lay in between. CDR3 sequence: CASSAGFHNEQFF. CDR3 in DNA: TGTGCCAGCAGTGCGGGGTTCCACAATGAGCAGTTCTTC.

The CDR3 loop is CASKGLAGGTDTQYF. CDR3 sequence (DNA): TGTGCCAGCAAGGGACTAGCGGGGGGCACAGATACGCAGTATTTT. The chain joins TRBV28 to TRBJ2-3, with 14 bases matching TRBD2. V lost 7 bases and J lost 1; bases outside the gene matches: 1. CDR1 is MDHEN and CDR2 is SYDVKM in the germline V gene. This CDR3 comprises 15 residues.

J is TRBJ2-2 and V is TRBV4-1, with 10 bases fitting TRBD1. CDR1 is MGHRA, CDR2 YSYEKL, per germline. The length of the CDR3 is 20 residues. V shed 4 bases, J shed 5 bases, and the junction held 19 bases outside the gene matches. The DNA of the CDR3 is TGCGCCAGCAGCCCCCTCCTAAGTCCCTTGGGACAGGGGCAAACCGGGGAGCTGTTTTTT. This translates into CASSPLLSPLGQGQTGELFF.

V is TRBV28 and J is TRBJ2-3, with 7 bases identical to TRBD2. CDR3 length: 13 residues. The V gene end was trimmed by 7 bases and the J gene end by 4 bases; junction bases not matched to a gene: 5. Germline V gene data show CDR1 as MDHEN and CDR2 as SYDVKM. CDR3: CASMGGSPDTQYF. The CDR3 bases are TGTGCCAGCATGGGCGGGAGCCCAGATACGCAGTATTTT.

The V and J genes are TRBV7-3 and TRBJ2-1; 9 positions match TRBD2. The CDR3 loop spans 16 amino acids. Germline V gives CDR1 SGHTA, CDR2 FQGTGA. The V segment lost 6 bases and the J segment 2 bases; nucleotides outside the gene matches: 8. The CDR3 protein is CASSRTSVIPYNEQFF. The CDR3 region has the DNA TGTGCCAGCAGTCGGACTAGCGTCATCCCCTACAATGAGCAGTTCTTC.

This clone was detected only once. The chain combines TRBV11-2 with TRBJ1-3; D is unresolved. V gave up 2 bases and J gave up 1 base, with 6 bases separating them. The CDR3 is 14 residues long. Germline-derived CDR1 and CDR2 are SGHAT and FQNNGV. The CDR3: CASSLQLSGNTIYF. The CDR3, as DNA: TGTGCCAGCAGCTTACAGTTATCTGGAAACACCATATATTTT.

The chain is built from TRBV19 and TRBJ2-7, with D tentatively TRBD1 (6 bases). The CDR3 extends over 15 amino acids. Deletions cut 6 bases from V and 4 bases from J, with 19 bases between. Germline V CDR1 and CDR2: LNHDA, SQIVND (reference sequence). CDR3 residues: CASRQGIGWGYEQYF. The CDR3 DNA sequence: TGTGCCAGTAGACAGGGAATTGGCTGGGGTTACGAGCAGTACTTC.

This clone has a single count. The same CDR3 is also encoded by other DNA sequences in this sample. The chain combines TRBV5-1 with TRBJ2-2, with D maybe TRBD1 (5 bases). Trimming stripped 1 base from V and 1 base from J, with 8 bases between. The CDR3 is 15 residues long. CDR1 is SGHRS and CDR2 is YFSETQ in the germline V gene. The CDR3 spells CASSLLQGNTGELFF. The CDR3 DNA is TGCGCCAGCAGCTTGCTTCAGGGGAACACCGGGGAGCTGTTTTTT. The full variable domain, completed using reference TRBV5-1 and TRBJ2-2, is KAGVTQTPRYLIKTRGQQVTLSCSPISGHRSVSWYQQTPGQGLQFLFEYFSETQRNKGNFPGRFSGRQFSNSRSEMNVSTLELGDSALYLCASSLLQGNTGELFFGEGSRLTVL.

Only a few counts were recorded for this clone. The chain uses TRBV30 and TRBJ1-1; TRBD1 might be the D (6 bases). The CDR3 sequence is 12 residues long. The V end was cut by 4 bases, the J end by 1 base, with 7 bases between. The germline V gene has CDR1 GTSNPN and CDR2 SVGIG (reference sequence). As DNA, the CDR3 is TGTGCCTGGAACAGGGCGAACACTGAAGCTTTCTTT. Encoded protein: CAWNRANTEAFF. The full variable domain, its missing parts supplied by reference TRBV30 and TRBJ1-1, is SQTIHQWPATLVQPVGSPLSLECTVEGTSNPNLYWYRQAAGRGLQLLFYSVGIGQISSEVPQNLSASRPQDRQFILSSKKLLLSDSGFYLCAWNRANTEAFFGQGTRLTVV.

The gene calls are TRBV5-4 and TRBJ2-7; D is possibly TRBD1 (6 bases). Trimming pared 0 bases from V and 2 bases from J, leaving 9 bases between. CDR1 is SGHNT, CDR2 YYREEE, per germline (reference sequence). The CDR3 contains 14 residues. The chain's CDR3 is CASSLGTDPYEQYF. The DNA of the CDR3 is TGTGCCAGCAGCTTGGGGACAGATCCCTACGAGCAGTACTTC.

In its sample, this clone was seen a few times. One end of the junction is discordant with germline, which a read error may explain. V gene TRBV18 combines with J gene TRBJ1-2, with D possibly TRBD1 on 6 matching bases. The germline CDR1 and CDR2 sequences are KGHSH and LQKENI. The CDR3 runs to 12 residues. CDR3 sequence (DNA): TGTGCCAGCTCACTTCTCACAGGGTCTGCGGCCTTC. This encodes CASSLLTGSAAF.

The chain has TRBV15 and TRBJ1-1; 7 bases map to TRBD1. After removal of 4 bases from V and 4 bases from J, the junction contained 6 bases not matched to a gene. The CDR3 contains 14 residues. CDR1 and CDR2 (germline): LNHNV, YYDKDF (reference sequence). The CDR3 DNA follows: TGTGCCACCAGCAACCGACAGGGAGCCACTGAAGCTTTCTTT. This codes for CATSNRQGATEAFF. The full variable domain, completed using reference TRBV15 and TRBJ1-1, is DAMVIQNPRYQVTQFGKPVTLSCSQTLNHNVMYWYQQKSSQAPKLLFHYYDKDFNNEADTPDNFQSRRPNTSFCFLDIRSPGLGDTAMYLCATSNRQGATEAFFGQGTRLTVV.

This clone was picked up one time. The chain employs TRBV23-1 and TRBJ1-6, with 10 nucleotides matching TRBD1. TRBV23-1 carries the ORF label, with uncertain function. The CDR3 extends over 14 amino acids. J gave up 9 bases and V 6 bases, and 5 bases lay outside the gene matches. The CDR3 sequence: CASRNRDRGSPLHF. CDR3 in DNA: TGCGCCAGCAGAAACCGGGACAGGGGTTCACCCCTCCACTTT.

This rearrangement joins TRBV29-1 to TRBJ2-3; 7 bases map to TRBD1. CDR3 size: 13 residues. Germline assignment: CDR1 SQVTM and CDR2 ANQGSEA. The V segment lost 4 bases and the J segment 1 base; nucleotides outside the gene matches: 2. CDR3 in amino acids: CSVAGQGTDTQYF. The CDR3 DNA is TGCAGCGTTGCTGGACAGGGCACAGATACGCAGTATTTT.

The chain carries TRBV11-2 and TRBJ1-1, with 8 bases that match TRBD1. V lost 6 bases, J lost 1 base, and 13 bases stayed unmatched. The CDR3 contains 17 residues. Germline V CDR1 and CDR2: SGHAT, FQNNGV. The chain's CDR3 is CASSKTGVRDSNTEAFF. The CDR3 region has the DNA TGTGCCAGCAGTAAGACAGGGGTAAGGGATTCGAACACTGAAGCTTTCTTT.